Listed here are 26 T cell receptor beta chains from one sample, sequenced in a study of STAT5B mutations in CD4+ large granular lymphocyte leukemia. Only in-frame clones appear in the TCRdb table, and some are missing; sequencing was by immunoSEQ multiplex PCR. The data show about 30,000 clones, with less than 80% seen just once and approximately 2.5% held by the top ten. Sequencing was performed on CD4+ T cells from blood buffy coats. These receptors originate from a human donor in good health.

This rearrangement joins TRBV6-1 to TRBJ2-3; TRBD2 matches 10 bases. J gave up 4 bases and V 1 base, and 5 bases lay outside the gene matches. This CDR3 spans 16 amino acids. Germline V gene lookup returns CDR1 MNHNS and CDR2 SASEGT. CDR3 in amino acids: CASSEGASGSADTQYF. As DNA, the CDR3 is TGTGCCAGCAGTGAAGGGGCTAGCGGGAGTGCAGATACGCAGTATTTT.

The V call is TRBV6-6, the J call TRBJ1-1; possibly TRBD1 for D (6 bases). Germline V CDR1 and CDR2: MNHNY, SVGAGI (reference sequence). V gave up 2 bases and J gave up 0 bases, with 10 bases separating them. The CDR3 is 15 amino acids. CDR3 nucleotide sequence: TGTGCCAGCAGTTACGAAGGGGGAGTGAACACTGAAGCTTTCTTT. Translation: CASSYEGGVNTEAFF.

This clone was found once. V is TRBV7-9 and J is TRBJ1-3, with 7 bases lining up with TRBD1. This CDR3 is 17 amino acids long. With 4 bases clipped from V and 4 bases from J, the junction kept 13 bases outside the gene matches. The germline V gene encodes CDR1 SEHNR and CDR2 FQNEAQ (reference sequence). CDR3 nucleotides: TGTGCCAGCAGCTCCAACCTTGGACAGGCCCGAGGAAACACCATATATTTT. Protein: CASSSNLGQARGNTIYF.

The CDR3 DNA is TGTGCCAGCAGTTCCCTAGCGGGGATGATCGAGACCCAGTACTTC. This encodes CASSSLAGMIETQYF. J is TRBJ2-5 and V is TRBV28, with 9 bases aligning to TRBD2. Trimming cost V 4 bases and J 5 bases; bases outside gene matches: 8. CDR1 and CDR2 from the germline V gene are MDHEN and SYDVKM. CDR3 length: 15 amino acids.

This rearrangement joins TRBV29-1 to TRBJ1-1; D may be TRBD1 (6 bases). Germline assignment: CDR1 SQVTM and CDR2 ANQGSEA. V was clipped by 8 bases and J by 0 bases, with 13 bases between them. This CDR3 is 13 amino acids long. The CDR3 DNA follows: TGCAGCACCGGACAGCTCATGAACACTGAAGCTTTCTTT. The encoded protein is CSTGQLMNTEAFF.

The chain employs TRBV18 and TRBJ1-1, with 9 bases that match TRBD1. Trimming cost V 2 bases and J 8 bases; bases outside gene matches: 6. The germline V gene has CDR1 KGHSH and CDR2 LQKENI. The CDR3 consists of 14 residues. CDR3 bases: TGTGCCAGCTCACCAACAGGGGGCCCACGGGAAGCTTTCTTT. Amino acid sequence: CASSPTGGPREAFF.

The V gene is TRBV25-1, the J gene TRBJ2-2; TRBD1 agrees at 9 bases. Unmatched junction bases numbered 8, after V lost 5 bases and J lost 7 bases. CDR3 length equals 15 residues. Germline loops: CDR1 MGHDK, CDR2 SYGVNS. This CDR3 is CASSLQGAEVGELFF. The CDR3 DNA reads TGTGCCAGCAGTCTACAGGGGGCGGAGGTCGGGGAGCTGTTTTTT.

The CDR3 sequence is CASSLPPGNYGYTF. The CDR3, as DNA: TGTGCCAGCAGTTTACCCCCCGGCAACTATGGCTACACCTTC. The gene calls are TRBV28 and TRBJ1-2, with D unresolved. V lost 2 bases and J 2 bases, leaving 9 bases between the germline ends. The germline gives CDR1 MDHEN, CDR2 SYDVKM. The CDR3 spans 14 residues.

V is TRBV5-1 and J is TRBJ2-2; no clear D. The V gene's germline CDR1 is SGHRS and CDR2 YFSETQ. V lost 0 bases and J lost 8, with 8 bases in between. The CDR3 is 13 amino acids. This CDR3 is CASSLEGGGELFF. CDR3 in DNA: TGCGCCAGCAGCTTGGAAGGTGGTGGGGAGCTGTTTTTT.

The chain carries TRBV7-9 and TRBJ1-1; perhaps TRBD1 as D (5 bases). CDR1 SEHNR and CDR2 FQNEAQ come from the germline V gene (reference sequence). V was pared by 5 bases and J by 5 bases, with 18 bases between. The CDR3 loop spans 15 amino acids. The CDR3 DNA sequence: TGTGCCAGCAGCAAAGGGGCGGGAGTGTTTACTGAAGCTTTCTTT. It codes for CASSKGAGVFTEAFF.

The genes are TRBV30 and TRBJ2-2; perhaps TRBD1 as D (6 bases). Germline assignment: CDR1 GTSNPN and CDR2 SVGIG (reference sequence). This CDR3 spans 14 amino acids. V lost 6 bases and J 4 bases, leaving 15 bases between the germline ends. As DNA, the CDR3 is TGTGCCTGTCCATGGACAGTCTCCACCGGGGAGCTGTTTTTT. This translates into CACPWTVSTGELFF.

This chain connects TRBV30 to TRBJ1-3, with 7 bases fitting TRBD1. Per germline, CDR1 GTSNPN and CDR2 SVGIG (reference sequence). V shed 3 bases, J shed 4 bases, and the junction held 6 bases outside the gene matches. This CDR3 is 14 amino acids long. The CDR3 region has the DNA TGTGCCTGGAGACGACAGGGCGGGGGAAACACCATATATTTT. This encodes CAWRRQGGGNTIYF.

The J gene is TRBJ2-7, the V gene TRBV6-1; D may be TRBD1 or TRBD2 (6 bases each). The V gene's germline CDR1 is MNHNS and CDR2 SASEGT. The length of the CDR3 is 13 residues. Trimming pared 10 bases from V and 1 base from J, leaving 14 bases between. This CDR3 reads CATSWGASYEQYF. Here the CDR3 DNA reads TGTGCCACCTCATGGGGGGCGTCCTACGAGCAGTACTTC.

V and J are TRBV28 and TRBJ2-6, with D perhaps TRBD1 (6 bases). CDR1 and CDR2 (germline): MDHEN, SYDVKM. The CDR3 has 16 residues. Trimming shortened V by 6 bases and J by 0 bases, and 12 bases separated the two germline ends. Here the CDR3 reads CASSSRTASGANVLTF. The CDR3 nucleotides read TGTGCCAGCAGCTCTCGGACAGCCTCTGGGGCCAACGTCCTGACTTTC. Full variable domain (missing parts from reference TRBV28 and TRBJ2-6): DVKVTQSSRYLVKRTGEKVFLECVQDMDHENMFWYRQDPGLGLRLIYFSYDVKMKEKGDIPEGYSVSREKKERFSLILESASTNQTSMYLCASSSRTASGANVLTFGAGSRLTVL.

The chain is built from TRBV15 and TRBJ2-5; D is possibly TRBD1 (5 bases). Matching the DNA end better, TRBJ2-7 makes the J call doubtful. This CDR3 has 15 residues. Germline loops: CDR1 LNHNV, CDR2 YYDKDF (reference sequence). Written as DNA, the CDR3 is TGTGCCACCAGCAGAGATATCCAGGGCACCTACGAGCAGTACTTC. Translating it yields CATSRDIQGTYEQYF.

This chain links TRBV28 with TRBJ1-2; D gene ambiguous. Trimming removed 9 bases from V and 7 bases from J, with 12 bases in between. The CDR3 has 11 amino acids. CDR1 and CDR2 (germline): MDHEN, SYDVKM. The CDR3 DNA sequence: TGTGCCAGTTTCCGTGTCGGTGGCTACACCTTC. Translating gives CASFRVGGYTF.

V and J are TRBV7-2 and TRBJ1-2; D call uncertain. V was cut by 1 base and J by 2 bases, with 5 bases left in between. Germline CDR1 is SGHTA and CDR2 is FQGNSA. The CDR3 is made up of 13 amino acids. The CDR3 sequence is CASSLVQNYGYTF. As DNA, the CDR3 is TGTGCCAGCAGCTTAGTTCAGAACTATGGCTACACCTTC.

The V and J genes are TRBV28 and TRBJ1-1; D is uncertain. The V end lost 10 bases, the J end lost 5 bases, and 11 bases lay between the germline ends. This CDR3 contains 11 residues. CDR1 and CDR2 from the germline V gene are MDHEN and SYDVKM. CDR3 DNA sequence: TGTGCCACCAGGAGTGAGACTGAAGCTTTCTTT. Residues: CATRSETEAFF.

The chain carries TRBV7-2 and TRBJ2-7, with 9 positions matching TRBD1. The V gene's germline CDR1 is SGHTA and CDR2 FQGNSA. The CDR3 is made up of 14 amino acids. The V and J ends lost 1 base and 4 bases, in that order; junction bases with no gene match: 2. The CDR3 loop reads CASSLGGTGYEQYF. DNA of the CDR3: TGTGCCAGCAGCTTAGGGGGGACAGGGTACGAGCAGTACTTC.

The V gene is TRBV28, the J gene TRBJ1-6; D remains ambiguous. The V end lost 5 bases, the J end lost 7 bases, and 9 bases lay between the germline ends. The CDR3 has 13 residues. CDR1 MDHEN and CDR2 SYDVKM come from the germline V gene. CDR3 residues: CASSPPLNSPLHF. CDR3 in DNA: TGTGCCAGCAGTCCCCCCTTAAATTCACCCCTCCACTTT.

The chain has TRBV2 and TRBJ2-3; D remains ambiguous. Looked up from germline, CDR1 is SNHLY and CDR2 is FYNNEI. The CDR3 totals 14 residues. The V and J ends lost 3 bases and 1 base respectively, with 8 bases between them. The CDR3 nucleotides are TGTGCCAGCAGTGATCTTTACCGCACAGATACGCAGTATTTT. Translated: CASSDLYRTDTQYF.

The V and J genes are TRBV5-6 and TRBJ2-6; D uncertain. V lost 6 bases to trimming and J lost 1 base, with 17 bases between them. The CDR3 is 17 residues long. Germline V gives CDR1 SGHDT, CDR2 YYEEEE. The CDR3 reads CASNAIRWGSGANVLTF. The DNA for the CDR3 is TGTGCCAGCAACGCGATACGTTGGGGTTCTGGGGCCAACGTCCTGACTTTC. The full variable domain, completed using reference TRBV5-6 and TRBJ2-6, is DAGVTQSPTHLIKTRGQQVTLRCSPKSGHDTVSWYQQALGQGPQFIFQYYEEEERQRGNFPDRFSGHQFPNYSSELNVNALLLGDSALYLCASNAIRWGSGANVLTFGAGSRLTVL.

This chain links TRBV6-6 with TRBJ1-6; TRBD1 agrees at 8 bases. This CDR3 is built from 14 residues. Looked up from germline, CDR1 is MNHNY and CDR2 is SVGAGI (reference sequence). V gave up 5 bases and J gave up 10 bases; unmatched junction bases: 7. CDR3 sequence reads: CASSKQGAWSPLHF. Written as DNA, the CDR3 is TGTGCCAGCAGTAAGCAGGGGGCTTGGTCACCCCTCCACTTT.

V and J are TRBV28 and TRBJ1-3, with a possible D match to TRBD1 (5 bases). CDR1 and CDR2 from the germline V gene are MDHEN and SYDVKM. V was clipped by 5 bases and J by 0 bases, with 14 bases between them. This CDR3 region has 16 residues. CDR3 bases: TGTGCCAGCAGTAGTACAGGCAGCCTCTCTGGAAACACCATATATTTT. Protein sequence: CASSSTGSLSGNTIYF.

The gene calls are TRBV27 and TRBJ2-2, with D tentatively TRBD2 (5 bases). The CDR3 length is 17 residues. The germline gives CDR1 MNHEY, CDR2 SMNVEV (reference sequence). The V gene lost 3 bases and the J gene lost 6 bases, with 20 bases spanning the gap. DNA for the CDR3: TGTGCCAGCAGTTTGGAGGACCCTACTCTTTCGGCCGGGGAGCTGTTTTTT. Its translation is CASSLEDPTLSAGELFF.

The genes are TRBV6-5 and TRBJ1-5; D unclear. Per germline, CDR1 MNHEY and CDR2 SVGAGI. The V gene lost 5 bases and the J gene lost 3 bases, with 11 bases spanning the gap. The CDR3 loop spans 14 amino acids. The CDR3 DNA is TGTGCCAGCAGTGTCGACGGGGTCAATCAGCCCCAGCATTTT. Translated: CASSVDGVNQPQHF.